These T cell receptor beta chains were read from a single sample in a study of control samples from healthy donors and cancer patients. Data came from immunoSEQ multiplex PCR; TCRdb stores just in-frame clones and leaves some out. The table lists tens of thousands of clones, approximately 89% of them singletons. The sample was blood. The receptors were sampled from a man aged 45-60 years in good health. Both conserved end residues are part of each CDR3. Each record gives: CDR3 protein, CDR3 DNA, J gene, V gene, clone size, D gene. D genes are given only for firm matches. A row's size may be missing; if present it is once, few, many or a size class.

CDR3: CASSSTGADGYTF; DNA: TGTGCCAGCAGCTCGACAGGGGCGGATGGCTACACCTTC; J: TRBJ1-2; V: TRBV5-6; size: .; D: TRBD1
CDR3: CAWRAGAGEQFF; DNA: TGTGCCTGGAGAGCAGGGGCTGGTGAGCAGTTCTTC; J: TRBJ2-1; V: TRBV30; size: once; D: .
CDR3: CASSQDYGGVEETQYF; DNA: TGTGCCAGCAGCCAAGATTACGGGGGGGTGGAAGAGACCCAGTACTTC; J: TRBJ2-5; V: TRBV14; size: .; D: TRBD2
CDR3: CASSPTSSGGARGEQFF; DNA: TGTGCCAGCAGCCCTACCTCTAGCGGGGGGGCGAGAGGCGAGCAGTTCTTC; J: TRBJ2-1; V: TRBV7-2; size: .; D: TRBD2
CDR3: CSVRTIYEQYF; DNA: TGCAGCGTACGGACAATCTACGAGCAGTACTTC; J: TRBJ2-7; V: TRBV29-1; size: .; D: .
CDR3: CASSSTGDNQPQHF; DNA: TGTGCCAGCAGCTCCACAGGGGACAATCAGCCCCAGCATTTT; J: TRBJ1-5; V: TRBV6-5; size: .; D: TRBD1
CDR3: CASNGGLAGLPYTQYF; DNA: TGTGCCAGCAATGGGGGGCTAGCGGGCCTACCTTATACGCAGTATTTT; J: TRBJ2-3; V: TRBV7-8; size: .; D: TRBD2
CDR3: CASSYEGSDGYTF; DNA: TGTGCCAGCAGTTATGAGGGGAGCGATGGCTACACCTTC; J: TRBJ1-2; V: TRBV6-5; size: .; D: .
CDR3: CASRGGTTHLWQFF; DNA: TGTGCCAGCAGGGGGGGAACTACCCATCTATGGCAGTTCTTC; J: TRBJ2-1; V: TRBV6-5; size: .; D: .
CDR3: CASSELIGSYNEQFF; DNA: TGTGCCAGCAGTGAATTAATAGGCTCCTACAATGAGCAGTTCTTC; J: TRBJ2-1; V: TRBV25-1; size: .; D: .
CDR3: CASSSSPTGWSSGNTIYF; DNA: TGTGCCAGCAGCTCGAGCCCGACCGGATGGAGCTCTGGAAACACCATATATTTT; J: TRBJ1-3; V: TRBV11-2; size: few; D: .
CDR3: CATSRDRQDYGYTF; DNA: TGTGCCACCAGCAGAGATCGGCAGGACTATGGCTACACCTTC; J: TRBJ1-2; V: TRBV15; size: .; D: .
CDR3: CASSIAGGNNEQFF; DNA: TGTGCCAGTAGTATAGCCGGGGGGAACAATGAGCAGTTCTTC; J: TRBJ2-1; V: TRBV19; size: once; D: TRBD2
CDR3: CASSHWATNDEQFF; DNA: TGCGCCAGCAGCCACTGGGCCACTAACGATGAGCAGTTCTTC; J: TRBJ2-1; V: TRBV5-1; size: .; D: .
CDR3: CASSSDNPAGGYTF; DNA: TGTGCCAGCAGTTCAGACAACCCGGCAGGAGGCTACACCTTC; J: TRBJ1-2; V: TRBV7-9; size: .; D: .
CDR3: CASRPGGSGANVLTF; DNA: TGTGCCAGCAGACCAGGGGGCTCTGGGGCCAACGTCCTGACTTTC; J: TRBJ2-6; V: TRBV6-5; size: .; D: TRBD1